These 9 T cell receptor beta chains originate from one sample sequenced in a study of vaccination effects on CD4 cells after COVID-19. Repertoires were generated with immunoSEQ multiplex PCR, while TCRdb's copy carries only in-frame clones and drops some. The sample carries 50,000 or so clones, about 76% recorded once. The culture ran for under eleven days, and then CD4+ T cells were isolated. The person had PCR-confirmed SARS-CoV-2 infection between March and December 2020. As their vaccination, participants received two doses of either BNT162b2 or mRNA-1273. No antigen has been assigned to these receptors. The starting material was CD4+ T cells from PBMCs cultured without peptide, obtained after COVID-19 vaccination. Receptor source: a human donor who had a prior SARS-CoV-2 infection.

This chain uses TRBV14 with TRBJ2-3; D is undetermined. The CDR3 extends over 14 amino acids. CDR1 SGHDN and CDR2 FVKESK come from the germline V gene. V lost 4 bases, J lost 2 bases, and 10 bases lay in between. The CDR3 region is CASSRGFTTDTQYF. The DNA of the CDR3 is TGTGCCAGCAGCCGTGGGTTCACCACAGATACGCAGTATTTT.

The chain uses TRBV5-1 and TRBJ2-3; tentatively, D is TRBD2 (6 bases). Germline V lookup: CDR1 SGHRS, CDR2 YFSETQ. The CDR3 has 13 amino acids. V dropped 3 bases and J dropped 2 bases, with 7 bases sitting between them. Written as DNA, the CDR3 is TGCGCCAGCAGCTCGGGGGTCACAGATACGCAGTATTTT. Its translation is CASSSGVTDTQYF.

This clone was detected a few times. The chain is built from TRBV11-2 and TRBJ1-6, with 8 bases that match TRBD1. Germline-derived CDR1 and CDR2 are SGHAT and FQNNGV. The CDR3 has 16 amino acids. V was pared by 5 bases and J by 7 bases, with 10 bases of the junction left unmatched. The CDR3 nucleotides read TGTGCCAGCAGCGGAAACAGGGGGGTAAGGAATTCACCCCTCCACTTT. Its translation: CASSGNRGVRNSPLHF.

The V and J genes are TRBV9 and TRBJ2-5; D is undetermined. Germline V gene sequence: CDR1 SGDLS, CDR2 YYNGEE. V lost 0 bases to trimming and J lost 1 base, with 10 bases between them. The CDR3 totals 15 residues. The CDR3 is CASSVVGTVQETQYF. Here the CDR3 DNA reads TGTGCCAGCAGCGTAGTCGGTACGGTCCAAGAGACCCAGTACTTC.

CDR3 sequence: CASRPNRVNQPQHF. The CDR3 coding sequence is TGTGCCAGCAGGCCTAACAGGGTGAATCAGCCCCAGCATTTT. V usage is TRBV21-1 and J usage is TRBJ1-5; whether TRBD1, the table's D call, matches the DNA was not checked. TRBV21-1 is assigned pseudogene status. This CDR3 comprises 14 residues.

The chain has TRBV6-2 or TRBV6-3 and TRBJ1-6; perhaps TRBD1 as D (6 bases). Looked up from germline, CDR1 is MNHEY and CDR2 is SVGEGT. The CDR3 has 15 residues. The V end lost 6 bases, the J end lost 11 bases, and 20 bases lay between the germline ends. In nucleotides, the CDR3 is TGTGCCAGCAGCTCATCGCAGGGGTTTGCGGCACCCCTCCACTTT. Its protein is CASSSSQGFAAPLHF.

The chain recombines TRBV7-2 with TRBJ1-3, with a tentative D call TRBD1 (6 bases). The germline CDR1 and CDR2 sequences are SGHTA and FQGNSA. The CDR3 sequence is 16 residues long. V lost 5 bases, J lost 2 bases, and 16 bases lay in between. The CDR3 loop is CASSLTGFSPGNTIYF. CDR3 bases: TGTGCCAGCAGCCTAACAGGGTTCAGTCCTGGAAACACCATATATTTT.

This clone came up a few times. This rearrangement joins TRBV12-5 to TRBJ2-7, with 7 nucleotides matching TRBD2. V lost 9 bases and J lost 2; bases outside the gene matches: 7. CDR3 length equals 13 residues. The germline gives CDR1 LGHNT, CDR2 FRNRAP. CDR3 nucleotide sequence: TGTGCTAGCACCACCGGGGGGACCTACGAGCAGTACTTC. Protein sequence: CASTTGGTYEQYF.

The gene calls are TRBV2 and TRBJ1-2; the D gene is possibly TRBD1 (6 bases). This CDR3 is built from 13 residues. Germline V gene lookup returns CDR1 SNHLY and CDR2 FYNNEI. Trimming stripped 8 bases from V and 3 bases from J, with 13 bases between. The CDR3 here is CASGGRMDYGYTF. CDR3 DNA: TGTGCCAGCGGGGGCCGGATGGACTATGGCTACACCTTC. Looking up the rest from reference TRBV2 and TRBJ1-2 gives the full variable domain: EPEVTQTPSHQVTQMGQEVILRCVPISNHLYFYWYRQILGQKVEFLVSFYNNEISEKSEIFDDQFSVERPDGSNFTLKIRSTKLEDSAMYFCASGGRMDYGYTFGSGTRLTVV.